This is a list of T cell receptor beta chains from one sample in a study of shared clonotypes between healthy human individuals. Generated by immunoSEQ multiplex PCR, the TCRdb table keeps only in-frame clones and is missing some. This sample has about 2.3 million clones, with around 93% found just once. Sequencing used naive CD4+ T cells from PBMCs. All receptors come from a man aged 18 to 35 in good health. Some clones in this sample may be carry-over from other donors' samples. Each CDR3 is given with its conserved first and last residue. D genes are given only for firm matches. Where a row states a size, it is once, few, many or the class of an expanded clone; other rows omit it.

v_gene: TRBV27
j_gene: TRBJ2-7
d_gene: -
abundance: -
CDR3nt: TGTGCCAGCAGTTTTCGTGCGAGGAGCTCCTACGAGCAGTACTTC
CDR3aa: CASSFRARSSYEQYF

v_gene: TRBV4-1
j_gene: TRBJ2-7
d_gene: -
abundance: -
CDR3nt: TGCGCCAGCAGCCAAAGCGGTGGGTATCGGGTCGAGCAGTACTTC
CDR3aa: CASSQSGGYRVEQYF

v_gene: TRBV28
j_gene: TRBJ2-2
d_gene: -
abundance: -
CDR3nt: TGTGCCACCTCCAGCCCCCAGCTAGCGAACACCGGGGAGCTGTTTTTT
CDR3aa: CATSSPQLANTGELFF

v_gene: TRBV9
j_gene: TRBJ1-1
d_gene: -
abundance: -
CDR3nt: TGTGCCAGCAGCTCCCAGGGGTGGACTGAAGCTTTCTTT
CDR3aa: CASSSQGWTEAFF

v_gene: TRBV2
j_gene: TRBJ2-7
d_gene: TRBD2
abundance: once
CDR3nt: TGTGCCAGCAGTAACCTCAGCGGGAGGGGATCCGAGCAGTACTTC
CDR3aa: CASSNLSGRGSEQYF

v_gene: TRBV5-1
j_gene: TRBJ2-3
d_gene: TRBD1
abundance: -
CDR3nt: TGCGCCAGCAGCTCGGGACAGGGTCAAGCAGATACGCAGTATTTT
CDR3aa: CASSSGQGQADTQYF

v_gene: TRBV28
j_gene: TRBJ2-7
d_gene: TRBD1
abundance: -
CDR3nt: TGTGCCAACAGTCAGACAGGGGCAAGGTACGAGCAGTACTTC
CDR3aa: CANSQTGARYEQYF

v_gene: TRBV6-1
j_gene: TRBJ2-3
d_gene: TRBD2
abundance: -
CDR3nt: TGTGCCAGCAGCCGGGGGGCAGCGGGAGAAGATACGCAGTATTTT
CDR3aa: CASSRGAAGEDTQYF

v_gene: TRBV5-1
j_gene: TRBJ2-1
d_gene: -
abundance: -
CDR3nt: TGCGCCAGCAGCTCCCGGGATGAGCAGTTCTTC
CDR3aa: CASSSRDEQFF

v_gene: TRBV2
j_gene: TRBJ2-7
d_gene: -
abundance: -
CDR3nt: TGTGCCAGCAAGATCCGGGACAATTCCGCCGAGCAGTACTTC
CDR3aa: CASKIRDNSAEQYF

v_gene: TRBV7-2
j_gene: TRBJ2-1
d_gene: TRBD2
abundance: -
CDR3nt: TGTGCCAGCAGCGTCGGACTAGGTGAGCAGTTCTTC
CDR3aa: CASSVGLGEQFF

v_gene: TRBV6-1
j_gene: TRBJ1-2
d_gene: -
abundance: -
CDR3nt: TGTGCCAGCAGTGCCCTGGGGGGAGGGGGAGACTATGGCTACACCTTC
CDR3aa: CASSALGGGGDYGYTF

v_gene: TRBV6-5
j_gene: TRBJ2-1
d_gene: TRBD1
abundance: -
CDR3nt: TGTGCCAGCAGTTACTCGACAGGGGACAATGAGCAGTTCTTC
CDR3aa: CASSYSTGDNEQFF

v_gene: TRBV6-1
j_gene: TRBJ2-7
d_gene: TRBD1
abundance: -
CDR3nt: TGTGCCAGCAGAGGACAGGGGGCGGCGACTCTTCAGTACTTC
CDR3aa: CASRGQGAATLQYF

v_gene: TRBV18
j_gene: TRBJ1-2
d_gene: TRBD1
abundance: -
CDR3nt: TGTGCCAGCTCACTGACAGGGTACAACTATGGCTACACCTTC
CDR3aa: CASSLTGYNYGYTF

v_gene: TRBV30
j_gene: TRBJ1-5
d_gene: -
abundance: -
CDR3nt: TGTGCCTGGAGTGTACGCGGGACACCTCCAGGCAATCAGCCCCAGCATTTT
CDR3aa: CAWSVRGTPPGNQPQHF

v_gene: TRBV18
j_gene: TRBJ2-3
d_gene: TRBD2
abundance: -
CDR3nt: TGTGCCAGCTCGCCGGGACTAGCGGGCCCCACAGATACGCAGTATTTT
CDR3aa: CASSPGLAGPTDTQYF

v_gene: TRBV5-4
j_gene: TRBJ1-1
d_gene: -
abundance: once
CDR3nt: TGTGCCAGCAGCTGGACGGGCACCACTGAAGCTTTCTTT
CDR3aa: CASSWTGTTEAFF

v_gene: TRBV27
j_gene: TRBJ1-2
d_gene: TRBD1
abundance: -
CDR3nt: TGTGCCAGCAGGGCGGGACAGATTACATCTATCTATGGCTACACCTTC
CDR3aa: CASRAGQITSIYGYTF

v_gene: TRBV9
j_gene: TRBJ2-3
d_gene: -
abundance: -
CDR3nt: TGTGCCAGCAGCGTCGACACGACAGATACGCAGTATTTT
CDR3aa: CASSVDTTDTQYF

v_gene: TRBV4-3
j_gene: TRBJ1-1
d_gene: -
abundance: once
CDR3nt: TGCGCCAGCAGCCACCCCGTTGGGGGGAACACTGAAGCTTTCTTT
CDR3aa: CASSHPVGGNTEAFF

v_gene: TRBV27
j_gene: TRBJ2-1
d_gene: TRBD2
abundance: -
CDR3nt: TGTGCCAGCAGACCTCTAGCGGGAGGCCGTGGGGAGCAGTTCTTC
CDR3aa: CASRPLAGGRGEQFF

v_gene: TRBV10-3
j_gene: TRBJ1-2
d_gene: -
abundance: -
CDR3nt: TGTGCCATCAGTGAGTCCCCCGCTAACTATGGCTACACCTTC
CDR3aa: CAISESPANYGYTF

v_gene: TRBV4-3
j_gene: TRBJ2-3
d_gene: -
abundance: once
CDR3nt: TGCGCCAGCAGCCAAGAAGGGGCAGATACGCAGTATTTT
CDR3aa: CASSQEGADTQYF

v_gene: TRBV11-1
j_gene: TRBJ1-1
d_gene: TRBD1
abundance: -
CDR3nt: TGTGCCAGCAGCTTAGCGGACAGGGGGCGCCCCCTGAGCACTGAAGCTTTCTTT
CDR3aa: CASSLADRGRPLSTEAFF

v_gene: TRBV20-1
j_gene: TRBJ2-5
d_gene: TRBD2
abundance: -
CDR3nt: TGCAGTGCGGCTGGGACTAGTCAGTACTTC
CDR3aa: CSAAGTSQYF

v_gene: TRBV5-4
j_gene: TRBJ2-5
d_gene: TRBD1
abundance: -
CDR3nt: TGTGCCAGCAGATTGGACAGGGGTCTAGAGACCCAGTACTTC
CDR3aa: CASRLDRGLETQYF

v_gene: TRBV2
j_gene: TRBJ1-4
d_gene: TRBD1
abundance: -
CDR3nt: TGTGCCAGCAGTGAGGGACAGGGGGAAGGGAAACTGTTTTTT
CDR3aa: CASSEGQGEGKLFF

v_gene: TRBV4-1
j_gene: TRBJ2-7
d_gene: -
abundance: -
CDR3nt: TGCGCCAGCAGCCAACTGACAGTGGCCAACGAGCAGTACTTC
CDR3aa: CASSQLTVANEQYF

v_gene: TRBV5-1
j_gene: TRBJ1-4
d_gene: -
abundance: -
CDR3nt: TGCGCCAGCAGCTTGGATACAGGGAATGAAAAACTGTTTTTT
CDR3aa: CASSLDTGNEKLFF

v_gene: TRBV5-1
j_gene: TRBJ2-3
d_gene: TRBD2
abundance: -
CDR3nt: TGCGCCAGCAGCGTAGGACTAGTAATGGCAGATACGCAGTATTTT
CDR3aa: CASSVGLVMADTQYF

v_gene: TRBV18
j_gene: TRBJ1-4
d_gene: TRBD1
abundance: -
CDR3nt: TGTGCCAGCTCACTCTATAACTCCGGGACAGGGGACGAAAAACTGTTTTTT
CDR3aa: CASSLYNSGTGDEKLFF

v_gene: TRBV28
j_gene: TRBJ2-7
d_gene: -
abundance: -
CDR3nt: TGTGCCAGCAGTTACCGGAACGAGCAGTACTTC
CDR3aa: CASSYRNEQYF

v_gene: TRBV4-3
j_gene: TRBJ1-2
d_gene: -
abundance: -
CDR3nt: TGCGCCAGCAGCCAAGGCTGGGGGGGCGCGACCATCGACTATGGCTACACCTTC
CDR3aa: CASSQGWGGATIDYGYTF

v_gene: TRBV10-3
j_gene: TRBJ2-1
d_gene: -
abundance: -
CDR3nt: TGTGCCATCAGTGAACGACTAGACGACGGTGAGCAGTTCTTC
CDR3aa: CAISERLDDGEQFF

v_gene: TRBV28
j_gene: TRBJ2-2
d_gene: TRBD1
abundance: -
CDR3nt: TGTGCCAGCAGTCCCTATGGACAGGGGAACACCGGGGAGCTGTTTTTT
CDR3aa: CASSPYGQGNTGELFF

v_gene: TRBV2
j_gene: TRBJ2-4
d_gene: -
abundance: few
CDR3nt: TGTGCCAGCAGTATAGACAGGGAGGTGGTAGCCAAAAACATTCAGTACTTC
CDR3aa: CASSIDREVVAKNIQYF

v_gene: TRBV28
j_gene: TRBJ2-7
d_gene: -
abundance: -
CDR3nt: TGTGCCAGCAGTTTAACCGGGAGCTCCTACGAGCAGTACTTC
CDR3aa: CASSLTGSSYEQYF

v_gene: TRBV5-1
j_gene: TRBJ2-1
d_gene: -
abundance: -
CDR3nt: TGCGCCAGCAGCTTCGGGCAGTACAATGAGCAGTTCTTC
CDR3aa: CASSFGQYNEQFF

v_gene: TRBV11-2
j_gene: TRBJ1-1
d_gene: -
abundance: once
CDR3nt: TGTGCCAGCAGAAGACAGGTACCCACCCGGGCTTTCTTT
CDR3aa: CASRRQVPTRAFF